This TCR beta chain was captured by sequencing in a study of shared clonotypes between healthy human individuals. Study-level information: Used for every donor were three CD4 naive, three CD4 memory, two CD8 naive and one CD8 memory plate.

It was at deep level that the assay was run. Sequencing was performed with immunoSEQ multiplex PCR; in TCRdb, only in-frame clones are kept and a portion is missing. The sample comprises approximately 1.5 million clones, 97% to 99% of which are singletons, and approximately 0.4% rests with the top ten. This CDR3 spans 14 amino acids. Trimming took 6 bases from V and 5 from J, leaving 14 bases between them. Germline CDR1 reads MNHEY; CDR2 reads SVGAGI. The source material was naive CD4+ T cells sorted from blood. Indicated subset: CD45RA+ positively selected. The genes are TRBV6-5 and TRBJ2-1; D perhaps matches TRBD1 (5 bases). This TCR derives from a man in his thirties or forties in good health. CDR3 nucleotide sequence: TGTGCCAGCAGCCTCACCAGGGTACACAATGAGCAGTTCTTC. Translating it yields CASSLTRVHNEQFF.